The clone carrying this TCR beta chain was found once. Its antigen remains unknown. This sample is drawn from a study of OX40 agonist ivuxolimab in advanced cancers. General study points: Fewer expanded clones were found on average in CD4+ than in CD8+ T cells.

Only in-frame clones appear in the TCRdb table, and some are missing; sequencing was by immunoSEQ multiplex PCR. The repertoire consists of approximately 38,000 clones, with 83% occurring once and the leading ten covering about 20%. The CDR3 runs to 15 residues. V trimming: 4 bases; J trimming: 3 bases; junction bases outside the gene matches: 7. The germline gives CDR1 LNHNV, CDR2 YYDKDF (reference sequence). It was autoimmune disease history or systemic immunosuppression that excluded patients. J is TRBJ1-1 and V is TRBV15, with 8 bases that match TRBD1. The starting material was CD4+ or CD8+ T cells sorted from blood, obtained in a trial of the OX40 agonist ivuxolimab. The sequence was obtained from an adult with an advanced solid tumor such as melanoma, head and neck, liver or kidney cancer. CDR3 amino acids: CATSTTGGPYTEAFF. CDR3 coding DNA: TGTGCCACCAGCACCACAGGGGGGCCTTACACTGAAGCTTTCTTT.